A single T cell receptor (beta chain) is shown here with its context. The CDR3 extends over 13 amino acids. Trimming took 5 bases from V and 8 from J; bases not matched to a gene: 1. These data are taken from a study of blood T cell repertoires in COVID-19. Study-level information: Acute and convalescent COVID-19 samples came from the United States, Italy and Spain. PBMCs, B-cell-depleted T cells, or T cells were the source of the cDNA or gDNA that made up the material.

Under the authors' procedure: Amplification from reference gene primers served as the basis for estimated nucleated cell counts. Assay: immunoSEQ multiplex PCR; the TCRdb copy retains only in-frame clones and omits some. V, J and clone size derive from that table, while D and trimming were established from the DNA sequence. In the table there are about 200,000 clones, 70% to 90% of which are singletons. This TCR derives from a man between 40 and 49 years old with active or convalescent COVID-19. The chain uses TRBV12-3 or TRBV12-4 and TRBJ1-6, with 9 positions matching TRBD1. The sample consisted of peripheral blood. The CDR3 loop reads CASSRDRDSPLHF. DNA for the CDR3: TGTGCCAGCAGTCGGGACAGGGATTCACCCCTCCACTTT.